The 14 T cell receptor beta chains given below trace back to one sample, sequenced in a study of T cells in localized non-small cell lung cancer. Libraries were prepared by immunoSEQ multiplex PCR; TCRdb keeps only in-frame clonotypes and omits some of them. The data hold fewer than 95,000 clones, with under 95% observed a single time. Sequencing used PBMCs, obtained before any cancer treatment. These receptors were collected from a woman aged 35 to 69 with stage II squamous cell lung carcinoma.

The chain couples TRBV19 to TRBJ1-3; weak D call: TRBD1 (5 bases). V lost 6 bases and J 4 bases, leaving 19 bases between the germline ends. This CDR3 is 16 amino acids long. Germline-derived CDR1 and CDR2 are LNHDA and SQIVND (reference sequence). The CDR3 region is CASSHKRGRLGNTIYF. DNA of the CDR3: TGTGCCAGTAGCCACAAGAGGGGTCGTTTGGGAAACACCATATATTTT.

The DNA of the CDR3 is TGTGCCAGCAGCTTGGTCGGCAGTAACTCTGGAAACACCATATATTTT. Translating gives CASSLVGSNSGNTIYF. V is TRBV5-8 and J is TRBJ1-3; the D is unclear. V lost 0 bases, J lost 0 bases, and 10 bases lay in between. The CDR3 consists of 16 residues. Germline V gene sequence: CDR1 SGHTS, CDR2 YDEGEE.

V gene TRBV11-2 combines with J gene TRBJ2-3; 7 bases match TRBD2. The CDR3 has 13 amino acids. Trimming took 6 bases from V and 6 from J; bases not matched to a gene: 6. CDR1 and CDR2 from the germline V gene are SGHAT and FQNNGV. This CDR3 is CASSFGGMDTQYF. CDR3 nucleotide sequence: TGTGCCAGCAGTTTCGGGGGGATGGATACGCAGTATTTT.

CDR3 DNA sequence: TGTGCCAGCAGAGGGGGCCGGTTGGAGGAGACCCAGTACTTC. It yields the protein CASRGGRLEETQYF. The J gene is TRBJ2-5, the V gene TRBV6-1; 7 positions match TRBD1. J gave up 5 bases and V 6 bases, and 9 bases lay outside the gene matches. The CDR3 is 14 residues long. Looked up from germline, CDR1 is MNHNS and CDR2 is SASEGT.

Points on this clone: This likely stems from a read error, as it lies one base from a far larger clone. This sample includes further DNA sequences coding for the same CDR3. The J gene is TRBJ1-2, the V gene TRBV5-2. TRBV5-2 is a recognized pseudogene. This CDR3 has 16 amino acids. The CDR3 loop is CASSQDPGPGVDGYTF. CDR3 bases: TGTGCCAGCAGCCAAGATCCAGGGCCGGGGGTAGACGGCTACACCTTC.

This clone was counted only a few times. The V call is TRBV9, the J call TRBJ2-2; D is unresolved. CDR1 SGDLS and CDR2 YYNGEE come from the germline V gene. V was clipped by 0 bases and J by 9 bases, with 9 bases between them. This CDR3 contains 13 residues. CDR3 protein: CASSVDQHRELFF. The CDR3 region has the DNA TGTGCCAGCAGCGTAGACCAGCACCGGGAGCTGTTTTTT. Full variable domain (outside the CDR3, taken from reference TRBV9 and TRBJ2-2): DSGVTQTPKHLITATGQRVTLRCSPRSGDLSVYWYQQSLDQGLQFLIQYYNGEERAKGNILERFSAQQFPDLHSELNLSSLELGDSALYFCASSVDQHRELFFGEGSRLTVL.

J is TRBJ2-6 and V is TRBV9; 7 bases agree with TRBD2. The CDR3 totals 19 residues. Germline V gene sequence: CDR1 SGDLS, CDR2 YYNGEE. With V trimmed by 0 bases and J by 0 bases, 9 bases remained unmatched. CDR3 DNA: TGTGCCAGCAGCGTAGGTTCCCTAGCGGATGCCTCTGGGGCCAACGTCCTGACTTTC. This codes for CASSVGSLADASGANVLTF.

The chain recombines TRBV27 with TRBJ1-2, with TRBD1 as a possible D gene (5 bases). Looked up from germline, CDR1 is MNHEY and CDR2 is SMNVEV (reference sequence). V was clipped by 8 bases and J by 5 bases, with 21 bases between them. The CDR3 has 15 residues. For the CDR3, the DNA is TGTGCCAGCGGCCCTCCGGGACGGAAATTATATGGCTACACCTTC. Protein: CASGPPGRKLYGYTF.

The chain has TRBV7-2 and TRBJ2-7; D possibly corresponds to TRBD2 (6 bases). V was cut by 5 bases and J by 4 bases, with 24 bases left in between. The CDR3 has 17 amino acids. Germline assignment: CDR1 SGHTA and CDR2 FQGNSA. The CDR3 sequence is CASSARDLRDWTYEQYF. The CDR3, as DNA: TGTGCCAGCAGCGCGCGCGACCTCCGGGACTGGACGTACGAGCAGTACTTC.

This clone was counted between two and nine times. At one end, the junction sequence differs from germline, possibly due to a read error. J is TRBJ2-7 and V is TRBV11-3; perhaps D is TRBD1 or TRBD2 (7 bases each). The V gene's germline CDR1 is SGHNT and CDR2 YENEEA. There are 12 residues in the CDR3. CDR3 loop: CASSRTGAGVSF. Here the CDR3 DNA reads TGTGCCAGCAGCCGAACAGGGGCGGGAGTCAGCTTC.

The gene calls are TRBV6-1 and TRBJ2-3, with 10 nucleotides matching TRBD1. The V gene end was trimmed by 6 bases and the J gene end by 3 bases; junction bases not matched to a gene: 6. The length of the CDR3 is 15 residues. Germline-derived CDR1 and CDR2 are MNHNS and SASEGT. The CDR3 loop is CASRLTGGGTDTQYF. CDR3 sequence (DNA): TGTGCCAGCAGATTGACAGGGGGCGGTACAGATACGCAGTATTTT.

The CDR3 spells CASSPNGVNQPQHF. CDR3 DNA: TGTGCCAGCAGTCCAAATGGGGTGAATCAGCCCCAGCATTTT. This chain connects TRBV6-5 to TRBJ1-5, with unresolved D. This CDR3 region has 14 residues. Germline CDR1 MNHEY, CDR2 SVGAGI. The ends were cut back, 5 bases at V and 4 bases at J, with 12 bases in the middle.

The V call is TRBV30, the J call TRBJ2-7; the D gene is possibly TRBD1 (6 bases). Germline CDR1 GTSNPN, CDR2 SVGIG (reference sequence). The ends were cut back, 4 bases at V and 0 bases at J, with 13 bases in the middle. There are 14 residues in the CDR3. Here the CDR3 reads CAWTLGGPSYEQYF. The CDR3 DNA sequence: TGTGCCTGGACCTTAGGGGGTCCCTCCTACGAGCAGTACTTC.

A single count supports this clone. This chain links TRBV12-5 with TRBJ1-5, with D tentatively TRBD1 (5 bases). V was pared by 5 bases and J by 3 bases, with 11 bases between. CDR1 is LGHNT, CDR2 FRNRAP, per germline. The CDR3 covers 14 residues. CDR3 loop: CASGLGGDNQPQHF. Here the CDR3 DNA reads TGTGCTAGTGGTCTGGGGGGGGACAATCAGCCCCAGCATTTT.